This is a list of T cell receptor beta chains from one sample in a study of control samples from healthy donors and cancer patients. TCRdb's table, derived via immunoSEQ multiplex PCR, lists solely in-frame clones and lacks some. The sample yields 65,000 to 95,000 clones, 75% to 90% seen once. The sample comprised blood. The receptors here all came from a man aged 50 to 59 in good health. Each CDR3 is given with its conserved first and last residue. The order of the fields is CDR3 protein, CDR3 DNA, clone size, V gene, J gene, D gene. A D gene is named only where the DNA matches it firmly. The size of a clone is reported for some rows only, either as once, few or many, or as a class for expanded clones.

cdr3_aa: CASRAAGGYPEAFF
cdr3_nt: TGTGCCAGCAGGGCCGCCGGGGGTTATCCTGAAGCTTTCTTT
clone_size: -
v_call: TRBV2
j_call: TRBJ1-1
d_call: -

cdr3_aa: CASSFDKRQGRDYGYTF
cdr3_nt: TGTGCCAGCAGCTTCGATAAAAGACAGGGTAGGGACTATGGCTACACCTTC
clone_size: once
v_call: TRBV7-2
j_call: TRBJ1-2
d_call: TRBD1

cdr3_aa: CASSLDINEKLFF
cdr3_nt: TGTGCCAGCAGTTTAGACATTAATGAAAAACTGTTTTTT
clone_size: once
v_call: TRBV28
j_call: TRBJ1-4
d_call: -

cdr3_aa: CASSQAGTAGDTQYF
cdr3_nt: TGCGCCAGCAGCCAAGCCGGGACAGCGGGCGATACGCAGTATTTT
clone_size: once
v_call: TRBV4-3
j_call: TRBJ2-3
d_call: -

cdr3_aa: CASRKGGAGHTEAFF
cdr3_nt: TGTGCCAGCCGAAAGGGCGGGGCCGGACACACTGAAGCTTTCTTT
clone_size: -
v_call: TRBV3-1/TRBV3-2
j_call: TRBJ1-1
d_call: -

cdr3_aa: CASSLIRGNTEAFF
cdr3_nt: TGTGCCAGCAGCTTAATCAGAGGGAACACTGAAGCTTTCTTT
clone_size: -
v_call: TRBV7-9
j_call: TRBJ1-1
d_call: -

cdr3_aa: CASSSSQGAYEQFF
cdr3_nt: TGTGCCAGCAGCTCGTCACAGGGGGCATATGAGCAGTTCTTC
clone_size: -
v_call: TRBV7-3
j_call: TRBJ2-1
d_call: TRBD1

cdr3_aa: CASSVGAGANVLTF
cdr3_nt: TGTGCCAGCAGTGTTGGTGCGGGGGCCAACGTCCTGACTTTC
clone_size: -
v_call: TRBV2
j_call: TRBJ2-6
d_call: -

cdr3_aa: CASGSPGTYGYTF
cdr3_nt: TGTGCCAGCGGTAGCCCTGGGACCTATGGCTACACCTTC
clone_size: -
v_call: TRBV2
j_call: TRBJ1-2
d_call: -

cdr3_aa: CASSFGVGAAQDF
cdr3_nt: -
clone_size: -
v_call: TRBV12-3/TRBV12-4
j_call: TRBJ2-4
d_call: -

cdr3_aa: CASSLALVRAEAFF
cdr3_nt: TGTGCCAGCAGCTTAGCGTTAGTACGGGCTGAAGCTTTCTTT
clone_size: -
v_call: TRBV11-2
j_call: TRBJ1-1
d_call: -

cdr3_aa: CAWGDGLEETQYF
cdr3_nt: TGTGCCTGGGGGGACGGACTCGAAGAGACCCAGTACTTC
clone_size: -
v_call: TRBV30
j_call: TRBJ2-5
d_call: -

cdr3_aa: CASSRSYGYTF
cdr3_nt: TGTGCCAGCTCACGGAGCTATGGCTACACCTTC
clone_size: -
v_call: TRBV19
j_call: TRBJ1-2
d_call: -

cdr3_aa: CASLSGGVYNEQFF
cdr3_nt: TGTGCCAGCCTTAGCGGGGGGGTTTACAATGAGCAGTTCTTC
clone_size: once
v_call: TRBV2
j_call: TRBJ2-1
d_call: TRBD2

cdr3_aa: CASSPPRQGAQGYTF
cdr3_nt: TGTGCCAGCTCACCTCCCCGGCAGGGGGCGCAGGGCTACACCTTC
clone_size: -
v_call: TRBV18
j_call: TRBJ1-2
d_call: TRBD1

cdr3_aa: CATSDPKRGTYTDTQYF
cdr3_nt: TGTGCCACCAGTGACCCAAAGCGGGGCACTTACACAGATACGCAGTATTTT
clone_size: -
v_call: TRBV24-1
j_call: TRBJ2-3
d_call: TRBD2

cdr3_aa: CASSPRGPDTQYF
cdr3_nt: TGTGCCAGCAGCCCCCGGGGACCCGATACGCAGTATTTT
clone_size: few
v_call: TRBV7-9
j_call: TRBJ2-3
d_call: -

cdr3_aa: CASGLADGPYNEQFF
cdr3_nt: TGTGCTAGTGGTTTGGCGGACGGTCCCTACAATGAGCAGTTCTTC
clone_size: -
v_call: TRBV12-5
j_call: TRBJ2-1
d_call: -

cdr3_aa: CASSTYTARDVLFF
cdr3_nt: TGTGCCAGCAGCACCTACACCGCCCGGGACGTACTGTTTTTT
clone_size: few
v_call: TRBV11-2
j_call: TRBJ1-4
d_call: -

cdr3_aa: CASSQDPGARNTIYF
cdr3_nt: TGTGCCAGCAGCCAAGATCCGGGGGCGAGAAACACCATATATTTT
clone_size: few
v_call: TRBV4-2
j_call: TRBJ1-3
d_call: -

cdr3_aa: CASSPGVQRSGANVLTF
cdr3_nt: TGTGCCAGCTCTCCCGGCGTTCAAAGGTCTGGGGCCAACGTCCTGACTTTC
clone_size: -
v_call: TRBV18
j_call: TRBJ2-6
d_call: -

cdr3_aa: CASSLQAGGNEQYF
cdr3_nt: TGTGCCAGCAGCTTACAGGCAGGGGGTAACGAGCAGTACTTC
clone_size: -
v_call: TRBV7-7
j_call: TRBJ2-7
d_call: TRBD1

cdr3_aa: CASSAWDRGAYGYTF
cdr3_nt: TGCGCCAGCAGCGCCTGGGACAGGGGCGCCTATGGCTACACCTTC
clone_size: once
v_call: TRBV5-1
j_call: TRBJ1-2
d_call: TRBD1